Shown below are 4 T cell receptor beta chains from a single sample sequenced in a study of PD-L1 blockade in urothelial cancer (dated by TCRdb to the late 2010s). This sample's time point label indicates: pretreatment peripheral blood. The protocol used for the library was the immunoSEQ multiplex PCR assay. TCRdb limited this immuneACCESS table to in-frame rearrangements with V and J called. A share of clones is missing; checked studies link under half to unresolved V genes, and the rest is unexplained. This sample comprises about 49,000 clones, 79% of them detected only once. The ten largest clones take up less than 11% of the sample. The sample in question was PBMCs, obtained around atezolizumab (anti-PD-L1) treatment. The receptors shown here come from a man aged 65-85 years with urothelial cancer.

This clone was counted only a few times. V and J are TRBV9 and TRBJ2-5; 7 bases fit TRBD1. V was clipped by 4 bases and J by 4 bases; unmatched bases: 4. CDR1 is SGDLS and CDR2 is YYNGEE in the germline V gene. The CDR3 runs to 13 residues. CDR3 amino acids: CASSPAGGETQYF. In nucleotides, the CDR3 is TGTGCCAGCAGCCCCGCAGGGGGAGAGACCCAGTACTTC.

This chain joins TRBV15 and TRBJ2-7; no clear D. CDR3 length: 12 residues. CDR1 is LNHNV, CDR2 YYDKDF, per germline (reference sequence). V was shortened by 1 base and J by 4 bases, with 5 bases between the two germline ends. Here the CDR3 reads CATSRGGYEQYF. The CDR3 region has the DNA TGTGCCACCAGCAGAGGCGGTTACGAGCAGTACTTC. Complete variable domain (other parts from reference TRBV15 and TRBJ2-7): DAMVIQNPRYQVTQFGKPVTLSCSQTLNHNVMYWYQQKSSQAPKLLFHYYDKDFNNEADTPDNFQSRRPNTSFCFLDIRSPGLGDTAMYLCATSRGGYEQYFGPGTRLTVT.

CDR3 DNA: TGTGCCAGCAGCTTAGCGGAGAAGCAGTACTTC. Translated, it gives CASSLAEKQYF. This chain uses TRBV7-9 with TRBJ2-7; D remains ambiguous. The CDR3 extends over 11 amino acids. Trimming took off 0 bases at V and 8 bases at J, with 5 bases between the two ends. Per the germline V gene, CDR1 is SEHNR and CDR2 is FQNEAQ (reference sequence).

This clone came up a few times. The chain uses TRBV10-3 and TRBJ1-1, with D tentatively TRBD1 (5 bases). The V end lost 2 bases, the J end lost 3 bases, and 10 bases lay between the germline ends. CDR1 is ENHRY and CDR2 is SYGVKD in the germline V gene. The CDR3 has 14 amino acids. The CDR3 sequence is CAISEKAGDTEAFF. The CDR3 DNA sequence: TGTGCCATCAGTGAGAAGGCGGGGGACACTGAAGCTTTCTTT.